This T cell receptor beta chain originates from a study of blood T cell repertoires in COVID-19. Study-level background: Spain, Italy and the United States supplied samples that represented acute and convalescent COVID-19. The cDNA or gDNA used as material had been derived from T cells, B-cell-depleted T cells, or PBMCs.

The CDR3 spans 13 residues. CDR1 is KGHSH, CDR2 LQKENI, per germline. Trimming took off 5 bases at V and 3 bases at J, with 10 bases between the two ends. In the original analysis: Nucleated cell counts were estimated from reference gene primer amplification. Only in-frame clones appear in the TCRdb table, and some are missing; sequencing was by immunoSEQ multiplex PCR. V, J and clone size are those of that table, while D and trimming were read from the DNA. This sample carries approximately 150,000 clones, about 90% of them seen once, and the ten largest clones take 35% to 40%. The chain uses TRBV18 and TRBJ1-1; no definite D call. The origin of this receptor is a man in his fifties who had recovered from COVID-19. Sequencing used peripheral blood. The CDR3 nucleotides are TGTGCCAGCTCAAGATACGGAGACACTGAAGCTTTCTTT. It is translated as CASSRYGDTEAFF.